Following are 15 T cell receptor beta chains from one sample sequenced in a study of regulatory T cells in long-lasting Graves disease (dated by TCRdb to the early 2020s). The time point label, as the study defines it: persistent/refractory GD, antithyroid drugs over 5 years with positive TRAb. For both TCR sequencing and RNA sequencing, RNA was extracted from PBMCs in TRIzol. The library was generated by multiplex PCR. Reads for this sample came from an Illumina HiSeq 4000. To build TCR beta libraries, CDR3 regions were amplified by Arm-PCR using iRepertoire HTBI primers. TCRdb reworked the public reads: Q25 trimming with fastp, MiXCR clone assembly, productive beta chains retained. Records with the same CDR3 protein are collapsed into one entry carrying the most frequent genes and DNA. This sample gives 400,000 to 500,000 distinct CDR3 sequences in total; roughly 23% of them show up just once. Together, the top ten hold around 15% of the sample.

The input for sequencing was peripheral blood mononuclear cells (PBMCs), taken when the disease was refractory, from a patient treated with antithyroid drugs. The receptor set was obtained from a female donor with Graves disease.

This clonotype was seen repeatedly, ten times or more. The chain links TRBV7-9 to TRBJ1-1, with TRBD1 as a possible D gene (6 bases). Germline V gene lookup returns CDR1 SEHNR and CDR2 FQNEAQ (reference sequence). V was trimmed by 0 bases and J by 0 bases, leaving 8 bases between them. The CDR3 contains 15 residues. The DNA of the CDR3 is TGTGCCAGCAGCTTAGCGGGGGGCATGAACACTGAAGCTTTCTTT. Its translation is CASSLAGGMNTEAFF.

V and J are TRBV6-1 and TRBJ2-2; D gene unclear. There are 15 residues in the CDR3. Per the germline V gene, CDR1 is MNHNS and CDR2 is SASEGT. V dropped 5 bases and J dropped 5 bases, with 15 bases sitting between them. Here the CDR3 reads CASSLNTVSTGELFF. CDR3 nucleotides: TGTGCCAGCAGTCTAAACACGGTTTCAACCGGGGAGCTGTTTTTT.

This clonotype occurred many times. The V gene is TRBV10-3, the J gene TRBJ1-2, with TRBD1 matching over 7 bases. The CDR3 is 14 amino acids. J gave up 3 bases and V 5 bases, and 6 bases lay outside the gene matches. Germline V gene sequence: CDR1 ENHRY, CDR2 SYGVKD. CDR3 loop: CAISPRGGDYGYTF. The CDR3, as DNA: TGTGCCATCAGTCCCAGGGGGGGAGACTATGGCTACACCTTC.

This clonotype was detected many times. The V gene is TRBV12-3 or TRBV12-4, the J gene TRBJ1-1; D remains unclear. V gave up 3 bases and J gave up 3 bases, with 5 bases separating them. This CDR3 is built from 12 residues. The chain's CDR3 is CASSFFHTEAFF. Written as DNA, the CDR3 is TGTGCCAGCAGTTTCTTCCACACTGAAGCTTTCTTT.

This clonotype has at least ten counts. The chain combines TRBV5-8 with TRBJ2-7, with D possibly being TRBD1 (5 bases). The CDR3 sequence is 13 residues long. V was shortened by 4 bases and J by 5 bases, with 13 bases between the two germline ends. CDR1 is SGHTS and CDR2 is YDEGEE in the germline V gene. For the CDR3, the DNA is TGTGCCAGCAGCCCCAGGGTAAAGAACGAGCAGTACTTC. It specifies CASSPRVKNEQYF.

The rearrangement joins TRBV10-3 to TRBJ2-7; 8 bases agree with TRBD2. With 2 bases clipped from V and 3 bases from J, the junction kept 3 bases outside the gene matches. Germline-derived CDR1 and CDR2 are ENHRY and SYGVKD. This CDR3 comprises 14 residues. The DNA for the CDR3 is TGTGCCATCAGTGAGACTAGCGGCCTCTACGAGCAGTACTTC. Translated: CAISETSGLYEQYF.

In its sample, this clonotype was seen a few times. The chain has TRBV20-1 and TRBJ2-7; 13 nucleotides agree with TRBD2. CDR3 size: 16 residues. Trimming removed 6 bases from V and 3 bases from J; junction bases left unmatched: 11. The germline V gene has CDR1 DFQATT and CDR2 SNEGSKA (reference sequence). The CDR3 nucleotides read TGCAGTGCACCAAGACTAGCGGGAGGACAAAGCTACGAGCAGTACTTC. This translates into CSAPRLAGGQSYEQYF.

The table lists this clonotype with many counts. CDR3: CATGQGYGYTF. The CDR3 nucleotides read TGTGCCACCGGACAGGGCTATGGCTACACCTTC. V is TRBV2 and J is TRBJ1-2; TRBD1 aligns across 8 bases. Per the germline V gene, CDR1 is SNHLY and CDR2 is FYNNEI. The CDR3 loop spans 11 amino acids. The junction had 2 bases not matched to a gene; V was cut back by 10 bases and J by 4 bases.

This clonotype was observed a handful of times. This chain joins TRBV2 and TRBJ2-7; tentative D call: TRBD1 (6 bases). Germline V gene sequence: CDR1 SNHLY, CDR2 FYNNEI. Trimming removed 5 bases at V and 5 bases at J, with 13 bases between. This CDR3 comprises 13 residues. The CDR3: CASSYSHRDEQYF. As DNA, the CDR3 is TGTGCCAGCAGTTACTCGCACAGGGACGAGCAGTACTTC.

The rearrangement links TRBV2 to TRBJ2-7; D might be TRBD2 (6 bases). This CDR3 has 15 amino acids. Trimming removed 6 bases from V and 4 bases from J, with 19 bases in between. CDR1 SNHLY and CDR2 FYNNEI come from the germline V gene. CDR3 region: CASSVGPGEFYEQYF. CDR3 DNA sequence: TGTGCCAGCAGCGTAGGGCCGGGAGAATTTTACGAGCAGTACTTC.

This sequence joins TRBV19 and TRBJ2-7; 7 bases are a match to TRBD1. The CDR3 totals 13 residues. Per the germline V gene, CDR1 is LNHDA and CDR2 is SQIVND (reference sequence). Trimming removed 5 bases from V and 2 bases from J; junction bases left unmatched: 3. The CDR3 DNA follows: TGTGCCAGTAGTGAACAGGGGCCCTACGAGCAGTACTTC. Translating it yields CASSEQGPYEQYF.

The chain recombines TRBV5-6 with TRBJ2-5, with D perhaps TRBD2 (6 bases). V was cut by 6 bases and J by 0 bases, with 15 bases left in between. The CDR3 runs to 15 residues. Germline V gene lookup returns CDR1 SGHDT and CDR2 YYEEEE. CDR3 coding DNA: TGTGCCAGCACCGAGGCGGGGTTGTACCAAGAGACCCAGTACTTC. The encoded protein is CASTEAGLYQETQYF.

In its sample, this clonotype was seen many times. The CDR3 spells CASSLEGTGGKTQYF. The CDR3 DNA follows: TGTGCCAGCAGTTTAGAAGGGACAGGGGGCAAGACCCAGTACTTC. The rearrangement uses TRBV28 and TRBJ2-5, with 12 bases identical to TRBD1. CDR1 is MDHEN and CDR2 is SYDVKM in the germline V gene. Germline trimming cut 2 bases from V and 6 bases from J; bases unmatched to any gene: 4. CDR3 length: 15 amino acids. Full variable domain (outside the CDR3, taken from reference TRBV28 and TRBJ2-5): DVKVTQSSRYLVKRTGEKVFLECVQDMDHENMFWYRQDPGLGLRLIYFSYDVKMKEKGDIPEGYSVSREKKERFSLILESASTNQTSMYLCASSLEGTGGKTQYFGPGTRLLVL.

This clonotype appeared many times. This sequence joins TRBV10-3 and TRBJ1-1; D unclear. Trimming removed 2 bases from V and 7 bases from J, with 5 bases in between. The CDR3 is made up of 11 amino acids. Germline V gene lookup returns CDR1 ENHRY and CDR2 SYGVKD. This CDR3 is CAISEGSEAFF. DNA of the CDR3: TGTGCCATCAGTGAGGGGAGTGAAGCTTTCTTT.

This rearrangement joins TRBV18 to TRBJ2-7; 15 bases map to TRBD2. V trimming: 0 bases; J trimming: 7 bases; junction bases outside the gene matches: 7. CDR1 and CDR2 from the germline V gene are KGHSH and LQKENI. The CDR3 contains 17 residues. CDR3 protein: CASSPPGLAGGPREQYF. The CDR3 DNA is TGTGCCAGCTCACCACCTGGACTAGCGGGAGGGCCTCGGGAGCAGTACTTC.